The source of this TCR beta chain is a study of blood T cell repertoires in COVID-19. CDR1 and CDR2 from the germline V gene are SNHLY and FYNNEI. The CDR3 sequence is 14 residues long. The germline V and J ends were trimmed by 1 base and 6 bases, with 9 bases remaining between them. Sequenced by immunoSEQ multiplex PCR; TCRdb stores in-frame clones only, minus some. The sample records some 270,000 clones, around 82% being singletons. The receptor's source is a man in his fifties who had recovered from COVID-19. V and J are TRBV2 and TRBJ2-2; D uncertain. Input material: PBMCs or T cells enriched from blood (not recorded which). The CDR3 DNA reads TGTGCCAGCAGTGAAGTTCTAGTGGCCGGGGAGCTGTTTTTT. It specifies CASSEVLVAGELFF.